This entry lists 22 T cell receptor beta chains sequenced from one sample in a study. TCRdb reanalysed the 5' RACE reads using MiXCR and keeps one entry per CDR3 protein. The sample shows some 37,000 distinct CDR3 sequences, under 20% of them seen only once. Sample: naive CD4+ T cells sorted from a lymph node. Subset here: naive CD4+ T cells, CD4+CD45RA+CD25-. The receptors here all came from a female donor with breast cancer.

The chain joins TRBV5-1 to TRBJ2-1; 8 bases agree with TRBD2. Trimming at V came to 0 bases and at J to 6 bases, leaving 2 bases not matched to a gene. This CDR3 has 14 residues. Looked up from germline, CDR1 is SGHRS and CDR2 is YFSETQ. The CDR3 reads CASSLDGGVNEQFF. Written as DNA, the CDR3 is TGCGCCAGCAGCTTGGACGGGGGGGTCAATGAGCAGTTCTTC.

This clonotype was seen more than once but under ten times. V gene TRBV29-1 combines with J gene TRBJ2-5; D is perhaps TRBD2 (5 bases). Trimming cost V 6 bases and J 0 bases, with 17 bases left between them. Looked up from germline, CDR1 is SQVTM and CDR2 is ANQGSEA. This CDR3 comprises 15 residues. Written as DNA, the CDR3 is TGCAGCGTGGAGGCCAGCGGACTTGACCAAGAGACCCAGTACTTC. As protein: CSVEASGLDQETQYF.

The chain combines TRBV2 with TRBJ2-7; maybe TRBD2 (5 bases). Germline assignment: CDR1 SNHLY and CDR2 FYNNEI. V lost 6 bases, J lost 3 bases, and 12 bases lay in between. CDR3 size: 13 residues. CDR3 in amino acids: CASRLVTDYEQYF. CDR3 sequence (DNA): TGTGCCAGCAGACTAGTAACCGACTACGAGCAGTACTTC.

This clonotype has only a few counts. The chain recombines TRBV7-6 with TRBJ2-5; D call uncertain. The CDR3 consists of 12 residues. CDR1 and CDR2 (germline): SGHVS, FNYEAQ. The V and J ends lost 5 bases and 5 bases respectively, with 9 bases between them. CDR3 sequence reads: CASSNHGETQYF. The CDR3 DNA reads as TGTGCCAGCAGCAACCATGGGGAGACCCAGTACTTC.

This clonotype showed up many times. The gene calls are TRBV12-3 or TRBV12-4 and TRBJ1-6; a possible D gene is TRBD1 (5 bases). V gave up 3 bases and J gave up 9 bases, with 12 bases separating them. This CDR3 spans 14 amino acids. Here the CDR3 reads CASSFVGGSSPLHF. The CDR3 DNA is TGTGCCAGCAGTTTTGTGGGGGGGAGTTCACCCCTCCACTTT.

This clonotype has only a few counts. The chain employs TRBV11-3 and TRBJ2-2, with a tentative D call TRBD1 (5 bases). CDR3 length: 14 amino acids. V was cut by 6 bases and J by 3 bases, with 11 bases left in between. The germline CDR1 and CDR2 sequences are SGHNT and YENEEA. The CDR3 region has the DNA TGTGCCAGCAGTTTAACAGGCTACACCGGGGAGCTGTTTTTT. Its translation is CASSLTGYTGELFF.

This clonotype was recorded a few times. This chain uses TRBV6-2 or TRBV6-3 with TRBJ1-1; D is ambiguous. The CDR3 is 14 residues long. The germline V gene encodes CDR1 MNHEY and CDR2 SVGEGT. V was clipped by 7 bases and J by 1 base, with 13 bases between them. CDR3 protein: CASTAWIANTEAFF. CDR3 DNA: TGTGCCAGCACCGCCTGGATAGCGAACACTGAAGCTTTCTTT.

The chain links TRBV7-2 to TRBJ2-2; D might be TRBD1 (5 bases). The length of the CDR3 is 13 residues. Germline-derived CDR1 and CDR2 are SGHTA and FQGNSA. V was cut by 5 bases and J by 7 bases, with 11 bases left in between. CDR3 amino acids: CASSVQGLGELFF. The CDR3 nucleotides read TGTGCCAGCAGCGTGCAGGGTCTCGGGGAGCTGTTTTTT. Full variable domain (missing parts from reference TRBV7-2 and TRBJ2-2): GAGVSQSPSNKVTEKGKDVELRCDPISGHTALYWYRQSLGQGLEFLIYFQGNSAPDKSGLPSDRFSAERTGGSVSTLTIQRTQQEDSAVYLCASSVQGLGELFFGEGSRLTVL.

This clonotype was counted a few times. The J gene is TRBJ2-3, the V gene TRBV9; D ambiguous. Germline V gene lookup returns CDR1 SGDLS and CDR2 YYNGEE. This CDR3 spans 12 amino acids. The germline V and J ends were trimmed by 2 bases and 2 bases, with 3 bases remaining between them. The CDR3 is CASSVPTDTQYF. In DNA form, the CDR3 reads TGTGCCAGCAGCGTCCCCACAGATACGCAGTATTTT.

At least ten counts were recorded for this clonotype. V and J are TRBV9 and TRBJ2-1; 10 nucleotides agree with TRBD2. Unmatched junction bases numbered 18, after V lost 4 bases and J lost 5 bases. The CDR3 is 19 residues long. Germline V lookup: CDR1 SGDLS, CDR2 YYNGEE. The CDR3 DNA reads TGTGCCAGCAGCTTCACTTATGGCGCCGGGACTAGCGTAAACAATGAGCAGTTCTTC. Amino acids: CASSFTYGAGTSVNNEQFF. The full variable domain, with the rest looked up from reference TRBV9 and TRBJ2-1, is DSGVTQTPKHLITATGQRVTLRCSPRSGDLSVYWYQQSLDQGLQFLIQYYNGEERAKGNILERFSAQQFPDLHSELNLSSLELGDSALYFCASSFTYGAGTSVNNEQFFGPGTRLTVL.

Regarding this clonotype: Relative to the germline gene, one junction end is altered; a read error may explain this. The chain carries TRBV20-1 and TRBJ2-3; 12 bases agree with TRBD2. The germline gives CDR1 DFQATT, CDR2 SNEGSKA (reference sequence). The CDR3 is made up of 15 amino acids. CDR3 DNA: TGCAGACTAGCGGGGGGCCCTTCGGGCACATATACGCAGTATTTT. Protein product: CRLAGGPSGTYTQYF.

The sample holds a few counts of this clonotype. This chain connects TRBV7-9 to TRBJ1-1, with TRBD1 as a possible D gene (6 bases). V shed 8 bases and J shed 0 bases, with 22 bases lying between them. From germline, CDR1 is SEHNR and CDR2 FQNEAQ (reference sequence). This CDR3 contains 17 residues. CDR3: CASVGGPQNRVNTEAFF. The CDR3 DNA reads TGTGCCAGCGTGGGGGGCCCCCAAAATCGGGTGAACACTGAAGCTTTCTTT.

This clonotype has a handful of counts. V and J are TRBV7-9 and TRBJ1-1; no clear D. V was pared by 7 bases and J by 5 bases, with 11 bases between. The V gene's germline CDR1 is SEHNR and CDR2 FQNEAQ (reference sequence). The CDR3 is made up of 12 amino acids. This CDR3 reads CASTPRATEAFF. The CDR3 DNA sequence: TGTGCCAGCACCCCCCGGGCTACTGAAGCTTTCTTT.

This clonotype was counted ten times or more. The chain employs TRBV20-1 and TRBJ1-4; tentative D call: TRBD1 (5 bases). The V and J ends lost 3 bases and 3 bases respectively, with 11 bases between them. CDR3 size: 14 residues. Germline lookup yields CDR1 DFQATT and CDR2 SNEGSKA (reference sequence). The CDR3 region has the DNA TGCAGTGCTAGGGACGGGACCCCTAATGAAAAACTGTTTTTT. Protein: CSARDGTPNEKLFF.

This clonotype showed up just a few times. This CDR3 reads CASSESHTGAFF. The CDR3 DNA is TGTGCCAGCAGTGAATCCCACACGGGGGCTTTCTTT. The gene calls are TRBV6-1 and TRBJ1-1, with D unclear. Germline V gene data show CDR1 as MNHNS and CDR2 as SASEGT. The length of the CDR3 is 12 residues. Trimming pared 2 bases from V and 11 bases from J, leaving 12 bases between.

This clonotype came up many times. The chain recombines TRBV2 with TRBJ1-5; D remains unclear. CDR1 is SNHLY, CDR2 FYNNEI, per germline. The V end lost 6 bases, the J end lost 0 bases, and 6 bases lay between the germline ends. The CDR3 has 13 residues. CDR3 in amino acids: CASSDDSNQPQHF. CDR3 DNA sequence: TGTGCCAGCAGCGACGATAGCAATCAGCCCCAGCATTTT.

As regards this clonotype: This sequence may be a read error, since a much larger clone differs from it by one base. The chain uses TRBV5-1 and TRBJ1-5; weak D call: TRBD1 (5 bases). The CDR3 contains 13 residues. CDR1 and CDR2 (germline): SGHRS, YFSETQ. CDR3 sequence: CASSFSGNQPRHF. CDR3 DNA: TGCGCCAGCAGCTTCTCAGGGAATCAGCCCCGGCATTTT.

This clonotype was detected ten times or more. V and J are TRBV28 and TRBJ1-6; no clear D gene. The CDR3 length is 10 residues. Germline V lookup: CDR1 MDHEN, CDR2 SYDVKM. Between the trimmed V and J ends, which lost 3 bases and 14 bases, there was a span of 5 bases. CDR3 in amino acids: CASSFRTLHF. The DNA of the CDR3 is TGTGCCAGCAGTTTTCGTACCCTCCACTTT.

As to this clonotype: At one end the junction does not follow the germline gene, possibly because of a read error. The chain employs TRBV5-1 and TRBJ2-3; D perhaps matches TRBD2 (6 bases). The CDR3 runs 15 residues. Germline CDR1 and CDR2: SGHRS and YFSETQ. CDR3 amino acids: CASSLFSGEADTQYF. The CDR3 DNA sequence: TGCGCCAGCAGCTTGTTCTCGGGAGAAGCAGATACGCAGTATTTC.

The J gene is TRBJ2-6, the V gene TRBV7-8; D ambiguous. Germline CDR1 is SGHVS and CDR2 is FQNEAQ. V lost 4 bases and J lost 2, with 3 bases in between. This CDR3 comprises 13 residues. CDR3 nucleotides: TGTGCCAGCAGCTACCCTGGGGCCAACGTCCTGACTTTC. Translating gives CASSYPGANVLTF.

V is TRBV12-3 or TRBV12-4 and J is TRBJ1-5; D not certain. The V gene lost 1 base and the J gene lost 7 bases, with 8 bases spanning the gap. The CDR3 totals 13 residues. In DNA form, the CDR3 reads TGTGCCAGCAGTTTAGGACGAACCCAGCCCCAGCATTTT. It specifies CASSLGRTQPQHF.

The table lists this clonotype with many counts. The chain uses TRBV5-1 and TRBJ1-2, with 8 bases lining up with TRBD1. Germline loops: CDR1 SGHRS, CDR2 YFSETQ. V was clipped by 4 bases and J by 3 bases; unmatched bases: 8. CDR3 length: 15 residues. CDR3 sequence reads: CASSISGGADYGYTF. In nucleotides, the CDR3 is TGCGCCAGCAGCATATCAGGGGGCGCCGACTATGGCTACACCTTC.